Listed below are T cell receptor beta chains from one sample, sequenced in a study of blood T cell repertoires in COVID-19. Profiled with immunoSEQ multiplex PCR; TCRdb holds only in-frame clones, not every one. The data contain around 200,000 clones, around 80% of them seen just once; the ten biggest clones take up about 6.4%. Sample: peripheral blood. The receptors were gathered from a human donor in a cohort sampled during active COVID-19. Both conserved end residues are part of each CDR3. The D gene is left open where the match is weak. The listing skips clone size in some rows; elsewhere it reads once, few, many or a size class.

D gene	V gene	J gene	clone size	CDR3 protein	CDR3 DNA
.	TRBV2	TRBJ1-1	.	CASSVSRMNTEAFF	TGTGCCAGCAGTGTCTCGAGGATGAACACTGAAGCTTTCTTT
TRBD2	TRBV7-3	TRBJ2-2	.	CASSSSPGLAGTGELFF	TGTGCCAGCAGCTCGTCACCGGGACTAGCAGGCACCGGGGAGCTGTTTTTT
TRBD1	TRBV5-1	TRBJ1-1	few	CASSTGQVMNTEAFF	TGCGCCAGCTCGACAGGGCAAGTAATGAACACTGAAGCTTTCTTT
.	TRBV11-2	TRBJ1-4	.	CASTFTGFEKLFF	TGTGCCAGCACCTTTACAGGGTTTGAAAAACTGTTTTTT
TRBD2	TRBV6-1	TRBJ2-1	.	CASSKGSSGGRNEQFF	TGTGCCAGCAGTAAAGGAAGTAGCGGGGGGCGCAATGAGCAGTTCTTC
TRBD2	TRBV7-3	TRBJ2-1	.	CASSRTSAYNEQFF	TGTGCCAGCAGTCGGACTAGCGCCTACAATGAGCAGTTCTTC
.	TRBV14	TRBJ2-7	.	CASSQDRETSYEQYF	TGTGCCAGCAGCCAAGACAGGGAAACCTCCTACGAGCAGTACTTC
TRBD1	TRBV6-1	TRBJ1-2	.	CASSDWDRANYGYTF	TGTGCCAGCAGTGATTGGGACAGAGCTAACTATGGCTACACCTTC
TRBD1	TRBV2	TRBJ2-7	few	CASKGQGTYEQYF	TGTGCCAGCAAGGGACAGGGCACCTACGAGCAGTACTTC
TRBD1	TRBV11-3	TRBJ2-2	.	CASSFRQGDGELFF	TGTGCCAGCAGCTTTCGACAGGGTGACGGGGAGCTGTTTTTT
.	TRBV15	TRBJ2-6	.	CATSRDAGPTGANVLTF	TGTGCCACCAGCAGAGATGCGGGGCCCACGGGGGCCAACGTCCTGACTTTC
.	TRBV6-5	TRBJ2-1	.	CASNLAVYNEQFF	TGTGCCAGCAACCTGGCAGTCTACAATGAGCAGTTCTTC
TRBD1	TRBV5-5	TRBJ1-1	.	CARRQGMAEAFF	TGTGCCAGACGACAGGGGATGGCTGAAGCTTTCTTT
TRBD1	TRBV3-1/TRBV3-2	TRBJ1-6	.	CASSHGQGDHSPLHF	TGTGCCAGCAGCCACGGACAGGGAGATCATTCACCCCTCCACTTT
.	TRBV21-1	TRBJ1-1	.	CASSPESGSGNTEAFF	TGTGCCAGCAGTCCCGAGTCGGGGTCGGGTAACACTGAAGCTTTCTTT
.	TRBV5-1	TRBJ2-7	.	CASSRTEGAYEQYF	TGCGCCAGCAGCCGTACTGAAGGGGCCTACGAGCAGTACTTC
.	TRBV5-8	TRBJ2-7	.	CASSFVIRTAVTGSYEQYF	TGTGCCAGCAGCTTTGTTATTAGGACGGCGGTAACAGGGTCCTACGAGCAGTACTTC
TRBD1	TRBV4-1	TRBJ2-5	.	CASSRGNRGVYQETQYF	TGCGCCAGCAGCCGGGGGAACAGGGGGGTGTACCAAGAGACCCAGTACTTC
.	TRBV5-1	TRBJ1-5	.	CASSLDGRYNQPQHF	TGCGCCAGCAGCTTGGATGGGAGATACAATCAGCCCCAGCATTTT
TRBD2	TRBV5-4	TRBJ2-7	.	CASSLVGTNGEQYF	TGTGCCAGCAGCTTGGTTGGGACTAACGGCGAGCAGTACTTC
.	TRBV7-9	TRBJ2-7	.	CASNSPRGAGTEQYF	TGTGCCAGCAACTCTCCTCGGGGGGCGGGGACCGAGCAGTACTTC
TRBD1	TRBV7-9	TRBJ1-4	.	CASSLEGTVNEKLFF	TGTGCCAGCAGCTTAGAGGGGACAGTTAATGAAAAACTGTTTTTT
.	TRBV19	TRBJ1-4	.	CASSIRHNHAEKLFF	TGTGCCAGTAGTATCCGACACAATCATGCCGAAAAACTGTTTTTT
TRBD1	TRBV5-4	TRBJ1-6	.	CASSSPGQGDSPLHF	TGTGCCAGCAGCTCCCCGGGACAGGGGGATTCACCCCTCCACTTT
.	TRBV7-9	TRBJ2-7	.	CASSLDGFGYEQYF	TGTGCCAGCAGCTTAGACGGGTTTGGGTACGAGCAGTACTTC
.	TRBV18	TRBJ1-2	.	CASSSGAGYTF	TGTGCCAGCTCATCCGGTGCTGGCTACACCTTC
.	TRBV5-1	TRBJ1-1	.	CASSLRGFAGINTEAFF	TGCGCCAGCAGCTTGAGGGGTTTTGCAGGGATCAACACTGAAGCTTTCTTT
.	TRBV2	TRBJ2-7	few	CASRGSYEQYF	TGTGCCAGCAGGGGGAGCTACGAGCAGTACTTC
TRBD1	TRBV11-1	TRBJ2-7	.	CASSPGTGFLHF	TGTGCCAGCAGCCCCGGGACAGGGTTTTTGCACTTC
TRBD1	TRBV19	TRBJ2-7	.	CASSIGGQGYEQYF	TGTGCCAGTAGTATCGGCGGACAGGGCTACGAGCAGTACTTC
TRBD1	TRBV15	TRBJ2-7	.	CATSSDRGQGGLYEQYF	TGTGCCACCAGCAGTGACCGCGGACAGGGGGGATTGTACGAGCAGTACTTC
.	TRBV13	TRBJ1-1	.	CASSSGQSFPGAFF	TGTGCCAGCAGCTCCGGACAGAGTTTTCCAGGAGCTTTCTTT